This TCR beta chain was identified in a study of cytomegalovirus exposure and HLA in healthy donors. Of note for this clone: Its antigen is still unknown.

Vbeta (60) and Jbeta (13) primers were used in the PCR. This table comes from immunoSEQ multiplex PCR, and its TCRdb copy is limited to in-frame clones, with some not included. The repertoire holds around 190,000 clones, with over 75% as singletons. Every donor was a healthy person donating bone marrow. The CDR3 runs 15 residues. CDR1 MNHEY and CDR2 SMNVEV come from the germline V gene (reference sequence). V shed 4 bases, J shed 0 bases, and the junction held 5 bases outside the gene matches. Whole-study results and caveats: Versus the approximately 700-donor mean, an Asian-associated ancestry cluster reportedly showed fewer N-insertions in a later analysis. Associated with HLA alleles at 0.05 false discovery rate in a later analysis were 16,951 TCR beta sequences. Some TCR beta chains (about 170 of them) were listed as cytomegalovirus-associated.

Source material: PBMCs. The source is a man aged 55 to 70 in good health and CMV-seronegative. The V and J genes are TRBV27 and TRBJ1-2; 7 bases fit TRBD1. Here the CDR3 reads CASSSKGQPNYGYTF. The DNA of the CDR3 is TGTGCCAGCAGTTCAAAGGGACAGCCTAACTATGGCTACACCTTC.